Listed below are T cell receptor beta chains from one sample, sequenced in a study of beta chain features in type 1 diabetes. Here immunoSEQ multiplex PCR was the method, and the copy in TCRdb shows in-frame clones only, minus some. The sample shows about 470,000 clones, 25% to 35% of them seen only once. Sequencing input: naive CD4+ T cells from blood. The receptors come from a man between 18 and 29 years old in good health. The CDR3 runs from the conserved cysteine through the conserved F or W. A D gene is named only where the DNA matches it firmly. Not every row has a clone size; where given, it reads once, few, many or a size class.

TRBV30	NA	TRBJ2-2	TRBD2	CAWSFASGRELFF
TRBV5-4	NA	TRBJ2-1	TRBD2	CASSLSGSPYNEQFF
TRBV10-3	few	TRBJ2-5	NA	CAIRAGGQETQYF
TRBV29-1	few	TRBJ1-3	NA	CSGGGGNTIYF
TRBV19	few	TRBJ2-3	NA	CASSMGLDTDTQYF
TRBV28	NA	TRBJ2-1	NA	CASSFFDRMYNEQFF
TRBV10-1	NA	TRBJ2-3	TRBD2	CASSRTGLDTDTQYF
TRBV19	NA	TRBJ2-1	TRBD2	CASSMTSGRATYNEQFF
TRBV30	NA	TRBJ1-2	NA	CAWSGLTGSGYTF
TRBV30	NA	TRBJ2-3	TRBD2	CAWSVLAGYTDTQYF
TRBV7-2	NA	TRBJ2-3	NA	CASSPGPDYTQYF
TRBV28	few	TRBJ2-1	TRBD2	CASIESGSSGNEQFF
TRBV4-1	NA	TRBJ2-7	TRBD2	CASSQDLTSGRYEQYF
TRBV4-3	NA	TRBJ2-3	TRBD1	CASSRAGTGPDTQYF
TRBV19	NA	TRBJ2-3	NA	CASSATGGTDTQYF
TRBV20-1	NA	TRBJ2-1	NA	CSARRRNEQFF
TRBV2	NA	TRBJ2-1	NA	CASSTYAEQFF
TRBV2	few	TRBJ2-5	NA	CASSDWKTQYF
TRBV18	NA	TRBJ2-1	NA	CASSGGTVNEQFF
TRBV5-1	few	TRBJ2-1	NA	CASSLARPAGEQFF
TRBV4-1	NA	TRBJ2-7	NA	CASSQGASGYYEQYF
TRBV10-3	few	TRBJ2-3	TRBD2	CAIGEGIGTDTQYF
TRBV7-2	few	TRBJ2-1	NA	CASSFSYNEQFF
TRBV27	NA	TRBJ2-5	TRBD2	CASSLAGVGETQYF
TRBV7-2	few	TRBJ2-1	NA	CASSLASSYNEQFF
TRBV7-8	NA	TRBJ1-1	TRBD1	CASSFGTGMNTEAFF
TRBV13	NA	TRBJ2-1	NA	CASSLGWGRDNEQFF
TRBV7-2	few	TRBJ2-3	NA	CASTPRGFTDTQYF
TRBV5-1	NA	TRBJ2-7	TRBD1	CASSLGAGQGFYEQYF
TRBV5-1	NA	TRBJ2-5	TRBD2	CASSISGRRETQYF
TRBV29-1	few	TRBJ2-7	TRBD1	CSVESDRDYEQYF
TRBV28	NA	TRBJ1-2	NA	CASRPGTLSYGYTF
TRBV7-7	few	TRBJ2-1	TRBD1	CASSPDRGAGNEQFF
TRBV9	NA	TRBJ2-7	NA	CASSGVLGEQYF
TRBV30	once	TRBJ2-7	NA	CAWSVRGAQSYEQYF
TRBV29-1	NA	TRBJ2-3	NA	CSGSDTDTQYF
TRBV6-6	few	TRBJ2-5	TRBD2	CASSYSSGGRAETQYF
TRBV7-9	NA	TRBJ2-3	TRBD2	CASSAGGDTQYF
TRBV5-4	few	TRBJ1-2	NA	CASRLTGAGGYTF
TRBV9	NA	TRBJ2-5	NA	CASSVGFGVGQQETQYF
TRBV7-9	few	TRBJ2-5	NA	CASSLARGEETQYF
TRBV29-1	NA	TRBJ1-2	NA	CSVADPTTNYGYTF
TRBV29-1	NA	TRBJ2-5	NA	CSVERLASETQYF
TRBV25-1	few	TRBJ2-3	NA	CASSGVPDTQYF
TRBV11-2	few	TRBJ2-5	TRBD1	CASSTSRGGGETQYF
TRBV5-1	NA	TRBJ2-1	NA	CASSSEAAYNEQFF
TRBV9	NA	TRBJ2-3	TRBD2	CASSVERLAEADTQYF
TRBV10-3	NA	TRBJ2-5	TRBD2	CAVTSGPTQETQYF
TRBV6-5	once	TRBJ2-1	NA	CASSYSASQRYNEQFF
TRBV7-9	NA	TRBJ2-1	TRBD2	CASSLGASGFASSYNEQFF
TRBV5-1	NA	TRBJ2-7	NA	CASSLDGRVSYEQYF